The TCR beta chain under discussion was sequenced for a study of blood T cell repertoires in COVID-19. Study-wide background: The United States, Italy and Spain provided the acute and convalescent COVID-19 samples.

The cohort comprised adults aged about 18 to 90 years residing in some 24 US areas. Clinical history reported by participants formed the basis on which cohorts were assigned. Method: immunoSEQ multiplex PCR; TCRdb's copy keeps in-frame clones and lacks some. The data show some 400,000 clones, with over 75% seen just once and 1% to 1.3% held by the top ten. This clone came up once. CDR3 length equals 12 residues. Trimming cost V 1 base and J 6 bases, with 7 bases left between them. Looked up from germline, CDR1 is MGHRA and CDR2 is YSYEKL. Sequencing was carried out using PBMCs or T cells enriched from blood (not recorded which). This sequence joins TRBV4-1 and TRBJ2-7; D gene ambiguous. The TCR originated in a man aged 25 to 40 who had recovered from COVID-19. CDR3 amino acids: CASSQATGEQYF. Written as DNA, the CDR3 is TGCGCCAGCAGCCAAGCTACGGGCGAGCAGTACTTC.